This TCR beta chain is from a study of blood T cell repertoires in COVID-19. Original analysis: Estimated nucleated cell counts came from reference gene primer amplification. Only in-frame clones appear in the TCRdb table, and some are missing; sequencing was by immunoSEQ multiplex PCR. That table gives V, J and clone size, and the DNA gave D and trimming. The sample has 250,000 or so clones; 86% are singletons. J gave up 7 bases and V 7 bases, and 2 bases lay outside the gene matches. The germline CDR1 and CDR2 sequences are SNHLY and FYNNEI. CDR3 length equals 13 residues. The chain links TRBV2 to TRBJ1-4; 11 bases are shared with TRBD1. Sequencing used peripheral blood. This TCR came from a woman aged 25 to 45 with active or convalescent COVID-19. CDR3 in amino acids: CASTGTGGEKLFF. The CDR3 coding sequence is TGTGCCAGCACCGGGACAGGGGGTGAAAAACTGTTTTTT.